This T cell receptor beta chain is drawn from a study of Ad26.COV2.S vaccination and SARS-CoV-2 variants. Treatment here: 19 received Ad26.COV2.S at low or high dose, single or two shots; roughly five received placebo; per-sample allocation not given. Day 63 after the first injection of vaccine or placebo was the sampling time. Adults aged 18-55 years in Boston included the donor. Wuhan-strain spike was delivered by a replication-incompetent Ad26 vector. The CDR3 has 15 residues. Germline CDR1 is SGDLS and CDR2 is YYNGEE. Trimming removed 4 bases from V and 2 bases from J; junction bases left unmatched: 8. Assay: immunoSEQ multiplex PCR; the TCRdb copy retains only in-frame clones and omits some. The sample has roughly 300,000 clones; roughly 90% are singletons.

The clonotype was recovered from a person between 18 and 65 years old who received the Ad26.COV2.S COVID-19 vaccine or a placebo. The source was peripheral blood, collected in a trial of Ad26.COV2.S vaccine versus placebo. J is TRBJ1-2 and V is TRBV9, with 7 nucleotides matching TRBD1. CDR3 region: CASSQGGRPNYGYTF. The CDR3 nucleotides are TGTGCCAGCAGCCAGGGGGGCAGACCAAACTATGGCTACACCTTC. The variable domain in full, completed from reference TRBV9 and TRBJ1-2, reads DSGVTQTPKHLITATGQRVTLRCSPRSGDLSVYWYQQSLDQGLQFLIQYYNGEERAKGNILERFSAQQFPDLHSELNLSSLELGDSALYFCASSQGGRPNYGYTFGSGTRLTVV.